A selection of T cell receptor beta chains follows, all from one sample in a study of response to subunit inactivated influenza vaccine. TCRdb re-called the RT-PCR reads through MiXCR, storing one row per CDR3 protein. Of approximately 300,000 distinct CDR3 sequences in the sample, 20% to 25% are singletons; the top ten hold 10%. The sample in question was PBMCs from blood, obtained around 22 months after vaccination. Every receptor here comes from a man between 50 and 70 years old who received an inactivated influenza vaccine. The CDR3 runs from the conserved cysteine through the conserved F or W. D genes are given only for firm matches. Not every row has a clone size; where given, it reads once, few, many or a size class.

TRBD2,TRBV11-2,many,TRBJ2-1,17,CASSLDLSGGAYNEQFF,TGTGCCAGCAGCTTAGATCTGAGCGGGGGGGCCTACAATGAGCAGTTCTTC
.,TRBV5-5,.,TRBJ1-2,14,CTSSLTGNTYGYTF,TGTACCAGCAGCTTGACAGGAAACACCTATGGCTACACCTTC
TRBD1,TRBV10-3,.,TRBJ2-7,16,CAISEPGTGSSYEQYF,TGTGCCATCAGTGAGCCCGGGACAGGGAGCTCCTACGAGCAGTACTTC
TRBD1,TRBV4-2,.,TRBJ2-7,15,CASSQVRDSSYEQYF,TGTGCCAGCAGCCAAGTCCGGGACAGCTCCTACGAGCAGTACTTC
.,TRBV2,few,TRBJ2-1,11,CATRQYNEQFF,TGTGCCACACGACAGTACAATGAGCAGTTCTTC
TRBD2,TRBV28,few,TRBJ2-1,16,CASSMTSGRAYERGLF,TGTGCCAGCAGCATGACTAGCGGGAGGGCCTATGAGAGGGGGTTATTC
TRBD1,TRBV12-3/TRBV12-4,many,TRBJ1-1,14,CASRKTGGIAEAFF,TGTGCCAGCAGAAAGACAGGGGGAATCGCTGAAGCTTTCTTT
.,TRBV12-3/TRBV12-4,.,TRBJ2-2,13,CASSLVLTGELFF,TGTGCCAGCAGTTTAGTTTTGACCGGGGAGCTGTTTTTT
.,TRBV20-1,few,TRBJ2-2,14,CSAQPTGAAGELFF,TGCAGTGCTCAACCGACAGGAGCGGCCGGGGAGCTGTTTTTT
TRBD1,TRBV12-3/TRBV12-4,few,TRBJ1-5,13,CASRLTGDQPQHF,TGTGCCAGCAGACTGACAGGGGACCAGCCCCAGCATTTT
TRBD1,TRBV12-3/TRBV12-4,many,TRBJ1-1,14,CASSPDRASSEAFF,TGTGCCAGCAGCCCCGACAGGGCGAGTTCTGAAGCTTTCTTT
.,TRBV11-2,.,TRBJ2-2,19,CASSLREWLANWNTGELFF,TGTGCCAGCAGCTTAAGGGAGTGGTTAGCGAACTGGAACACCGGGGAGCTGTTTTTT
TRBD1,TRBV5-1,few,TRBJ1-4,14,CASTGQGLNEKLFF,TGCGCCAGCACCGGACAGGGCCTTAATGAAAAACTGTTTTTT
.,TRBV6-5,.,TRBJ2-5,12,CASRGGLETQYF,TGTGCCAGCCGAGGGGGGCTGGAGACCCAGTACTTC
TRBD2,TRBV10-3,.,TRBJ2-3,14,CATTASGGTDTQYF,TGTGCCACGACAGCTAGCGGAGGCACAGATACGCAGTATTTT
.,TRBV29-1,few,TRBJ1-1,13,CSVGRNRNTEAFF,TGCAGCGTTGGCAGAAATCGGAACACTGAAGCTTTCTTT
.,TRBV6-5,many,TRBJ1-6,17,CASSYFQAGDDNSPLHF,TGTGCCAGCAGTTACTTCCAGGCGGGGGACGATAATTCACCCCTCCACTTT
TRBD2,TRBV5-1,once,TRBJ2-7,13,CASSGTNSYEQYF,TGCGCCAGCAGTGGGACTAACTCCTACGAGCAGTACTTC
.,TRBV20-1,.,TRBJ2-7,14,CSARDRARSYEQYF,TGCAGTGCTAGAGATAGGGCCAGGTCCTACGAGCAGTACTTC
TRBD2,TRBV7-9,few,TRBJ2-7,16,CASSYIAGLSSYEQYF,TGTGCCAGCAGTTATATAGCGGGACTGAGCTCCTACGAGCAGTACTTC
.,TRBV29-1,few,TRBJ2-7,14,CSVEGGTPVYEQYF,TGCAGCGTTGAAGGAGGGACCCCTGTCTACGAGCAGTACTTC
TRBD2,TRBV3-1,.,TRBJ2-7,15,CASSQGPSGTYEQYF,TGTGCCAGCAGCCAAGGTCCTAGCGGGACCTACGAGCAGTACTTC
.,TRBV2,.,TRBJ2-1,14,CASSEEEAAYEQFF,TGTGCCAGCAGTGAAGAGGAAGCAGCCTATGAGCAGTTCTTC
TRBD1,TRBV5-1,.,TRBJ1-2,14,CASRLTGWDYGYTF,TGCGCCAGCAGACTGACAGGGTGGGACTATGGCTACACCTTC
TRBD1,TRBV18,.,TRBJ1-5,15,CASSPGTGINQPQHF,TGTGCCAGCTCACCCGGGACAGGGATCAATCAGCCCCAGCATTTT
.,TRBV7-2,many,TRBJ1-6,13,CASSLQAYSPLHF,TGTGCCAGCAGCTTACAGGCCTATTCACCCCTCCACTTT
.,TRBV5-4,.,TRBJ1-1,14,CATMGGTRSTEAFF,TGTGCCACGATGGGGGGCACACGCAGCACTGAAGCTTTCTTT
TRBD2,TRBV3-1,few,TRBJ2-4,17,CASSRDTRGGAKNIQYF,TGTGCCAGCAGCCGGGACACCCGGGGGGGAGCCAAAAACATTCAGTACTTC
TRBD2,TRBV12-3/TRBV12-4,.,TRBJ2-3,16,CASSLLRGAGRDTQYF,TGTGCCAGCAGTTTATTGCGGGGGGCCGGGAGAGATACGCAGTATTTT
TRBD1,TRBV20-1,.,TRBJ2-3,15,CRLVRDSVQYDTQYF,TGCAGACTCGTCCGGGACAGCGTTCAATACGATACGCAGTATTTT
.,TRBV9,many,TRBJ1-4,13,CASSPWGREKLFF,TGTGCCAGCAGCCCTTGGGGGCGCGAAAAACTGTTTTTT
TRBD1,TRBV7-2,many,TRBJ1-2,14,CASSLDRGFYGYTF,TGTGCCAGCAGCTTAGACAGGGGGTTCTATGGCTACACCTTC
.,TRBV6-1,few,TRBJ2-1,14,CASSDPRYNNEQFF,TGTGCCAGCAGTGATCCACGATATAACAATGAGCAGTTCTTC
.,TRBV20-1,few,TRBJ1-5,17,CSARDIRGDHSNQPQHF,TGCAGTGCTAGAGATATTCGGGGAGATCATAGCAATCAGCCCCAGCATTTT
.,TRBV10-3,.,TRBJ1-3,14,CAINPEGGGNTIYF,TGTGCCATCAACCCGGAAGGAGGTGGAAACACCATATATTTT